This T cell receptor beta chain comes out of a study of T cell responses to AZD1222 COVID-19 vaccine. Data came from immunoSEQ multiplex PCR; TCRdb stores just in-frame clones and leaves some out. Seen here are 110,000 or so clones, more than 85% observed once, and the top ten hold less than 8.5%. Researchers grouped second doses given at about 4 or about 12 weeks into one pool. The CDR3 extends over 15 amino acids. CDR1 and CDR2 (germline): LNHNV, YYDKDF (reference sequence). The V end lost 0 bases, the J end lost 4 bases, and 10 bases lay between the germline ends. This material consisted of peripheral blood, taken 28 days after the second AZD1222 dose. The clonotype was recovered from an adult who received the AZD1222 COVID-19 vaccine. This chain joins TRBV15 and TRBJ2-1; D remains unclear. CDR3 bases: TGTGCCACCAGCAGAGAGAACGACCCGTACAATGAGCAGTTCTTC. Translated: CATSRENDPYNEQFF. Filled out from reference TRBV15 and TRBJ2-1, the complete variable domain reads DAMVIQNPRYQVTQFGKPVTLSCSQTLNHNVMYWYQQKSSQAPKLLFHYYDKDFNNEADTPDNFQSRRPNTSFCFLDIRSPGLGDTAMYLCATSRENDPYNEQFFGPGTRLTVL.